This T cell receptor beta chain was sequenced during a study of T cells in Graves' hyperthyroidism and ophthalmopathy. General observations from the study: Most thyroid clonotypes that were expanded above 0.001 also turned up in blood.

This clonotype was seen repeatedly, ten times or more. No antigen is known for it. The source material, RNA transcripts, was used to amplify TCR beta CDR3 regions. The TCR CDR3 was amplified in a first-round RT-PCR using the HTBI primer set. TCRdb itself ran the multiplex PCR reads through MiXCR, one entry per CDR3 protein. Among roughly 600,000 distinct CDR3 sequences listed, about 14% were seen once. CDR1 and CDR2 from the germline V gene are SEHNR and FQNEAQ (reference sequence). Trimming removed 1 base at V and 2 bases at J, with 6 bases between. The CDR3 length is 14 residues. The specimen was blood. The source is a woman aged 45-59 years with Graves' ophthalmopathy. The genes are TRBV7-9 and TRBJ1-5, with D unclear. CDR3 DNA: TGTGCCAGCAGCTTAGGGGTCGGCAATCAGCCCCAGCATTTT. Encoded protein: CASSLGVGNQPQHF.